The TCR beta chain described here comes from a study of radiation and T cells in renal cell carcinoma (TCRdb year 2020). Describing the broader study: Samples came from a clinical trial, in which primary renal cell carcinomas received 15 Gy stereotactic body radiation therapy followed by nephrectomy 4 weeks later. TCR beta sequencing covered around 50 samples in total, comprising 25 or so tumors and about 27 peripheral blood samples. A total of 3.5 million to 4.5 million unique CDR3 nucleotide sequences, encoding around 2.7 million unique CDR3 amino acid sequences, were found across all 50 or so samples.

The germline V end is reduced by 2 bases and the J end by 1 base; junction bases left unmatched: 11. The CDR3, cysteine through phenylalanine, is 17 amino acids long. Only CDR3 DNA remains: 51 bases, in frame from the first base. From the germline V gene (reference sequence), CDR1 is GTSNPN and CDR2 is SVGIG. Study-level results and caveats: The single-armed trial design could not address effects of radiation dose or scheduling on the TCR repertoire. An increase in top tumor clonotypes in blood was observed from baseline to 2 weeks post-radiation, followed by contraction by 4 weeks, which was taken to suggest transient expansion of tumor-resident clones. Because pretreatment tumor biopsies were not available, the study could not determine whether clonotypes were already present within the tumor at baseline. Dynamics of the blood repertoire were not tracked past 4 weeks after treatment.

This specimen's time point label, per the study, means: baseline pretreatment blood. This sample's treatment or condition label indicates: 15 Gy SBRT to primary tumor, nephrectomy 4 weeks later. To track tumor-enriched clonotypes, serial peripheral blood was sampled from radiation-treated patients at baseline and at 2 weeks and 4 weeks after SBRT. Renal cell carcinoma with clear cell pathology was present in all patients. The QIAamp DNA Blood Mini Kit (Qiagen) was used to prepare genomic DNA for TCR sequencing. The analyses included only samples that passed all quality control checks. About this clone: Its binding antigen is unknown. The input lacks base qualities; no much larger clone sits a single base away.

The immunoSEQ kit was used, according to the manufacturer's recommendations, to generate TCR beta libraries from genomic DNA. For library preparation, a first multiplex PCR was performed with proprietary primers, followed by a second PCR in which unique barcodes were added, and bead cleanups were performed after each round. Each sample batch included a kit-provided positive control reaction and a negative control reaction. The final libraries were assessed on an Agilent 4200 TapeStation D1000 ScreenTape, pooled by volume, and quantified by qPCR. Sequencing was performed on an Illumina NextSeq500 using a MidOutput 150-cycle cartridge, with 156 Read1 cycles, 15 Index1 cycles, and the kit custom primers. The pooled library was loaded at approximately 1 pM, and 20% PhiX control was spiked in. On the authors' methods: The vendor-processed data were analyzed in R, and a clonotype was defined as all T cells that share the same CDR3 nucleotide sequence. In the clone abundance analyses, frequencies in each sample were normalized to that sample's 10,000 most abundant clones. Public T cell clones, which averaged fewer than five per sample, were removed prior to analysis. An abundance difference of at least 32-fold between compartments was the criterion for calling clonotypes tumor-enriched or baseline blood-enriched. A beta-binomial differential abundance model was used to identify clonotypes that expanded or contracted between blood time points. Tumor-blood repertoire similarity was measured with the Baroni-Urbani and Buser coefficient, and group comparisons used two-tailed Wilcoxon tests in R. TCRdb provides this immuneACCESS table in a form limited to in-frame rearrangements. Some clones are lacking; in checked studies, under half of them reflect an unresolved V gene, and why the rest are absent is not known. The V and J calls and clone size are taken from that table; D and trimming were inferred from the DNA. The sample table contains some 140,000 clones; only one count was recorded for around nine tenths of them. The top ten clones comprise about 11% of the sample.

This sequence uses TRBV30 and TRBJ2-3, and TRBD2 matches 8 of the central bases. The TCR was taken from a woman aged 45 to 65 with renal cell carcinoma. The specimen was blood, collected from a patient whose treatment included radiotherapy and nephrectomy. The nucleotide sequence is TGTGCCTGGAGTTGGGCCCGGGGCGGGGGGCGCACAGATACGCAGTATTTT. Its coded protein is CAWSWARGGGRTDTQYF. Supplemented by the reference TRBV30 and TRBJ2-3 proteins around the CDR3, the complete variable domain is SQTIHQWPATLVQPVGSPLSLECTVEGTSNPNLYWYRQAAGRGLQLLFYSVGIGQISSEVPQNLSASRPQDRQFILSSKKLLLSDSGFYLCAWSWARGGGRTDTQYFGPGTRLTVL.